These T cell receptor beta chains were read from a single sample in a study of regulatory T cells in long-lasting Graves disease. TCRdb fed the multiplex PCR reads into MiXCR, producing one record per CDR3 protein. Here the sample spans hundreds of thousands of distinct CDR3 sequences, around 15% being singletons. This sample was also put to use in a study of T cells in Graves' hyperthyroidism and ophthalmopathy.

The sequences come from peripheral blood mononuclear cells (PBMCs), collected at new diagnosis, from a patient treated with antithyroid drugs. Source of these receptors: a man between 35 and 55 years old with Graves disease. The CDR3 runs from the conserved cysteine through the conserved F or W. The order of the fields is CDR3 protein, CDR3 DNA, V gene, clone size, D gene, J gene. D genes are given only for firm matches. Clone size, where shown, is once, few, many, or a class for clones that have expanded.

CASSLWSGYNEQFF | TGTGCCAGCAGCTTGTGGTCAGGATACAATGAGCAGTTCTTC | TRBV5-5 | . | . | TRBJ2-1
CSARDFRLAATDTQYF | TGCAGTGCTAGAGATTTTCGGCTAGCGGCCACAGATACGCAGTATTTT | TRBV20-1 | few | TRBD2 | TRBJ2-3
CAINRDRGAKNIQYF | TGTGCCATAAACCGGGACAGGGGAGCCAAAAACATTCAGTACTTC | TRBV25-1 | . | TRBD1 | TRBJ2-4
CASSQMTGTNNSPLHF | TGTGCCAGCTCACAAATGACCGGGACAAATAATTCACCCCTCCACTTT | TRBV18 | few | . | TRBJ1-6
CASSWIYRGNEQFF | TGTGCCAGCAGCTGGATCTACAGGGGAAATGAGCAGTTCTTC | TRBV7-2 | many | TRBD1 | TRBJ2-1
CASSLEFVSNEQFF | TGTGCCAGCAGCTTAGAGTTCGTAAGCAATGAGCAGTTCTTC | TRBV11-2 | many | . | TRBJ2-1
CASRTGSETQYF | TGTGCCAGCAGAACTGGATCAGAGACCCAGTACTTC | TRBV28 | many | . | TRBJ2-5
CASSLSGQGREKLFF | TGTGCCAGCAGTTTATCGGGACAGGGACGTGAAAAACTGTTTTTT | TRBV28 | . | TRBD1 | TRBJ1-4
CASRRPGGNQPQHF | TGTGCCAGCAGACGACCAGGGGGCAATCAGCCCCAGCATTTT | TRBV28 | many | . | TRBJ1-5
CASAPPGYEQYF | TGTGCTAGTGCTCCACCAGGCTACGAGCAGTACTTC | TRBV12-5 | . | . | TRBJ2-7
CASSLQSGEDTQYF | TGTGCCAGCAGCTTACAATCCGGGGAAGATACGCAGTATTTT | TRBV7-9 | . | . | TRBJ2-3
CSAARGGQTDTQYF | TGCAGCGCCGCTCGGGGGGGCCAAACAGATACGCAGTATTTT | TRBV29-1 | . | TRBD2 | TRBJ2-3
CASSVTDRMGYGYTF | TGTGCCAGCAGCGTCACAGACAGGATGGGGTATGGCTACACCTTC | TRBV5-6 | many | . | TRBJ1-2
CASSLVHTEAFF | TGTGCCAGCAGCTTAGTGCACACTGAAGCTTTCTTT | TRBV7-2 | many | . | TRBJ1-1
CSARERHTQYF | TGCAGTGCGAGGGAGCGGCACACGCAGTATTTT | TRBV20-1 | few | . | TRBJ2-3
CASSLFARGSSQPQHF | TGTGCCAGCAGTTTATTCGCCAGGGGAAGTAGTCAGCCCCAGCATTTT | TRBV27 | many | . | TRBJ1-5
CASSSDWNSYEQYF | TGTGCCAGCAGCTCCGACTGGAACTCCTACGAGCAGTACTTC | TRBV11-2 | few | . | TRBJ2-7
CASSQGGSPLTQYF | TGTGCCAGCAGCCAAGGAGGCTCCCCACTTACGCAGTATTTT | TRBV3-1 | many | . | TRBJ2-3
CASSRGQGKKEKLFF | TGTGCCAGCAGCCGCGGACAGGGGAAGAAAGAAAAACTGTTTTTT | TRBV5-6 | many | TRBD1 | TRBJ1-4
CASRSRRGLSYNEQFF | TGTGCCAGCCGCTCTCGTAGGGGGCTTTCTTACAATGAGCAGTTCTTC | TRBV12-3/TRBV12-4 | many | TRBD1 | TRBJ2-1
CATSRVRLVETQYF | TGTGCCACCAGCAGAGTGCGACTAGTTGAGACCCAGTACTTC | TRBV15 | many | . | TRBJ2-5
CATSGADRGQHSGANVLTF | TGTGCCACCAGTGGAGCAGACAGGGGGCAGCACTCTGGGGCCAACGTCCTGACTTTC | TRBV24-1 | many | TRBD1 | TRBJ2-6
CASSLVWQGKGTFF | TGTGCCAGCAGCTTGGTCTGGCAGGGTAAGGGAACTTTCTTT | TRBV5-5 | . | . | TRBJ1-1
CASSQLISNTDTQYF | TGTGCCAGCAGCCAGCTTATATCGAACACAGATACGCAGTATTTT | TRBV3-1 | . | . | TRBJ2-3
CASSAVRGYTQYF | TGTGCCAGCAGTGCCGTGAGGGGTTATACGCAGTATTTT | TRBV6-4 | . | . | TRBJ2-3
CAWRRGLNTEAFF | TGTGCCTGGAGACGGGGGTTGAACACTGAAGCTTTCTTT | TRBV30 | many | . | TRBJ1-1
CATSDNRDTSFSGANVLTF | TGTGCCACCAGTGACAACCGGGACACTTCCTTCTCTGGGGCCAACGTCCTGACTTTC | TRBV24-1 | . | . | TRBJ2-6
CASSLFSGGRNSPLHF | TGTGCCAGCAGCTTATTCAGCGGGGGGCGGAATTCACCCCTCCACTTT | TRBV7-8 | many | . | TRBJ1-6
CASSRGENEQFF | TGTGCCAGCTCACGCGGGGAAAATGAGCAGTTCTTC | TRBV18 | many | . | TRBJ2-1
CSARDDRSKGAFF | TGCAGTGCTAGGGACGACAGGTCCAAAGGAGCTTTCTTT | TRBV20-1 | many | . | TRBJ1-1
CASSYGQGAWNEQFF | TGTGCCAGCAGTTATGGACAGGGGGCGTGGAATGAGCAGTTCTTC | TRBV7-3 | . | TRBD1 | TRBJ2-1
CSARYPTNEKLFF | TGCAGTGCTAGATATCCAACTAATGAAAAACTGTTTTTT | TRBV20-1 | many | . | TRBJ1-4
CASSSGSANTGELFF | TGCGCCAGCAGCTCTGGATCCGCGAACACCGGGGAGCTGTTTTTT | TRBV5-1 | few | . | TRBJ2-2
CASSGPTSGGIYNEQFF | TGTGCCAGCAGTGGCCCGACTAGCGGGGGGATATACAATGAGCAGTTCTTC | TRBV2 | many | TRBD2 | TRBJ2-1
CAWDREDGYTF | TGTGCCTGGGACAGGGAGGATGGCTACACCTTC | TRBV30 | . | TRBD1 | TRBJ1-2
CASRTAGAASYEQYF | TGTGCCAGCAGGACAGCCGGGGCTGCATCCTACGAGCAGTACTTC | TRBV28 | . | . | TRBJ2-7
CASSSRQELNYGYTF | TGCGCCAGCAGCTCTCGACAGGAATTGAACTATGGCTACACCTTC | TRBV5-1 | few | . | TRBJ1-2
CASSRSIRGDYGYTF | TGTGCCAGCAGTCGCAGTATACGGGGGGACTATGGCTACACCTTC | TRBV27 | . | . | TRBJ1-2
CAISEPTGTFEQYF | TGTGCCATCAGTGAGCCAACAGGGACATTCGAGCAGTACTTC | TRBV10-3 | many | . | TRBJ2-7
CASSFSVGGSYEQYF | TGTGCCAGCAGTTTCTCGGTGGGGGGCTCCTACGAGCAGTACTTC | TRBV28 | many | . | TRBJ2-7
CSAAAGEGGYSNQPQHF | TGCAGTGCTGCGGCAGGGGAGGGCGGATATAGCAATCAGCCCCAGCATTTT | TRBV20-1 | many | . | TRBJ1-5
CASATQGANTEAFF | TGTGCCAGCGCAACACAGGGGGCGAACACTGAAGCTTTCTTT | TRBV28 | many | TRBD1 | TRBJ1-1
CACEDRSVEAFF | TGTGCCTGTGAAGACCGCTCCGTTGAAGCTTTCTTT | TRBV28 | many | . | TRBJ1-1
CASSRSSSPGNTIYF | TGTGCCAGCAGCCGGTCCTCTTCTCCTGGAAACACCATATATTTT | TRBV12-3/TRBV12-4 | . | . | TRBJ1-3
CASSLDRGHEKLFF | TGTGCCAGCAGCTTGGACAGGGGTCATGAAAAACTGTTTTTT | TRBV5-4 | . | TRBD1 | TRBJ1-4
CASSFGSGSTDTQYF | TGCGCCAGCAGCTTCGGTTCAGGGAGCACAGATACGCAGTATTTT | TRBV5-1 | many | . | TRBJ2-3
CASSQAALTNEKLFF | TGTGCCAGCAGCCAAGCGGCTTTAACTAATGAAAAACTGTTTTTT | TRBV3-1 | . | . | TRBJ1-4
CAAMSWNQPQHF | TGTGCCGCAATGTCATGGAATCAGCCCCAGCATTTT | TRBV30 | medium-sized | . | TRBJ1-5
CSVTPGGARNTEAFF | TGCAGCGTCACCCCAGGGGGCGCGCGGAACACTGAAGCTTTCTTT | TRBV29-1 | many | TRBD1 | TRBJ1-1
CASTLSSYNSPLHF | TGTGCCAGTACTTTGAGCTCCTATAATTCACCCCTCCACTTT | TRBV19 | few | . | TRBJ1-6
CASSQGDRKNTEAFF | TGTGCCAGCAGCCAAGGCGACAGAAAGAACACTGAAGCTTTCTTT | TRBV3-1 | many | . | TRBJ1-1
CASKRDSYEQYF | TGTGCCAGCAAACGGGACTCCTACGAGCAGTACTTC | TRBV2 | many | . | TRBJ2-7
CASSVAGLDQETQYF | TGTGCCAGCAGCGTAGCAGGGTTGGACCAAGAGACCCAGTACTTC | TRBV9 | many | . | TRBJ2-5
CASSSAGTGVPGRFF | TGTGCCAGCAGTTCCGCCGGGACAGGGGTCCCAGGTCGGTTTTTT | TRBV28 | many | TRBD1 | TRBJ1-4
CASGPVGSSYEQYF | TGTGCCAGCGGCCCTGTCGGGAGTAGCTACGAGCAGTACTTC | TRBV7-2 | many | . | TRBJ2-7
CASSLGRSNTEAFF | TGTGCCAGCAGCTTAGGCAGATCTAACACTGAAGCTTTCTTT | TRBV7-2 | many | . | TRBJ1-1
CSTTKTGGHEQYF | TGCAGTACTACCAAGACAGGGGGCCACGAGCAGTACTTC | TRBV20-1 | . | TRBD1 | TRBJ2-7
CASSLSAAGRYEQYF | TGTGCCAGCAGTTTGAGTGCAGCAGGACGGTACGAGCAGTACTTC | TRBV28 | few | . | TRBJ2-7
CASSDNLGLNEQFF | TGTGCCAGCTCTGACAACCTGGGGCTCAATGAGCAGTTCTTC | TRBV18 | . | . | TRBJ2-1